These 15 T cell receptor beta chains came from one sample sequenced in a study of T cell responses to AZD1222 COVID-19 vaccine. Clones were sequenced by immunoSEQ multiplex PCR, and TCRdb holds only the in-frame ones, with some missing. This table has 130,000 or so clones, over 90% appearing once. The sample in question was peripheral blood, obtained on day 0 of AZD1222 vaccination. The receptors were gathered from an adult in good health.

The chain combines TRBV10-3 with TRBJ1-1; D is possibly TRBD1 (5 bases). CDR1 ENHRY and CDR2 SYGVKD come from the germline V gene. The CDR3 contains 13 residues. V lost 4 bases and J 6 bases, leaving 12 bases between the germline ends. The CDR3, as DNA: TGTGCCATCAGTGTGCGAGGGGAAGCTGAAGCTTTCTTT. Translation: CAISVRGEAEAFF.

The chain uses TRBV20-1 and TRBJ1-1; 7 nucleotides align to TRBD1. CDR3 size: 10 residues. CDR1 DFQATT and CDR2 SNEGSKA come from the germline V gene (reference sequence). Unmatched junction bases numbered 3, after V lost 3 bases and J lost 11 bases. CDR3 protein: CSASAGGAFF. In DNA form, the CDR3 reads TGCAGTGCTAGTGCAGGGGGGGCTTTCTTT.

This chain joins TRBV2 and TRBJ2-7, with TRBD2 matching 7 bases. V was pared by 6 bases and J by 2 bases, with 7 bases of the junction left unmatched. Looked up from germline, CDR1 is SNHLY and CDR2 is FYNNEI. The CDR3 sequence is 14 residues long. The CDR3 region has the DNA TGTGCCAGCAGGGGAGGGAATTCGCCCTACGAGCAGTACTTC. It encodes CASRGGNSPYEQYF.

The chain joins TRBV2 to TRBJ2-7; possible D gene TRBD2, 6 bases. V was shortened by 4 bases and J by 5 bases, with 18 bases between the two germline ends. Looked up from germline, CDR1 is SNHLY and CDR2 is FYNNEI. The CDR3 runs to 15 residues. Here the CDR3 reads CASSGTGVTSHEQYF. The CDR3 bases are TGTGCCAGCAGTGGTACGGGGGTTACAAGTCACGAGCAGTACTTC.

This chain uses TRBV6-2 or TRBV6-3 with TRBJ1-5, with TRBD1 identical over 11 bases. Germline V lookup: CDR1 MNHEY, CDR2 SVGEGT. J gave up 4 bases and V 6 bases, and 8 bases lay outside the gene matches. This CDR3 contains 16 residues. The CDR3 loop is CASSSWTGGLNQPQHF. DNA of the CDR3: TGTGCCAGCAGCAGTTGGACAGGGGGCTTGAATCAGCCCCAGCATTTT.

V gene TRBV30 combines with J gene TRBJ1-2; no reliable D call. V was pared by 2 bases and J by 1 base, with 8 bases between. Germline CDR1 GTSNPN, CDR2 SVGIG (reference sequence). This CDR3 is built from 13 residues. DNA of the CDR3: TGTGCCTGGAGTTTAACTTTTAACTATGGCTACACCTTC. This gives the protein CAWSLTFNYGYTF.

The V gene is TRBV9, the J gene TRBJ2-3, with D possibly called TRBD1 or TRBD2 (5 bases each). From germline, CDR1 is SGDLS and CDR2 YYNGEE. Trimming shortened V by 3 bases and J by 2 bases, and 13 bases separated the two germline ends. The CDR3 totals 15 residues. The CDR3 DNA sequence: TGTGCCAGCAGCGCCGGGGCAGAACCCACAGATACGCAGTATTTT. It codes for CASSAGAEPTDTQYF.

The rearrangement links TRBV5-1 to TRBJ1-6; weak D call: TRBD1 (5 bases). Germline V gene sequence: CDR1 SGHRS, CDR2 YFSETQ. The V gene lost 3 bases and the J gene lost 9 bases, with 19 bases spanning the gap. This CDR3 is 16 amino acids long. This CDR3 reads CASSSEGVLGSSPLHF. CDR3 nucleotides: TGCGCCAGCAGCTCCGAAGGGGTGCTAGGAAGTTCACCCCTCCACTTT.

This chain connects TRBV27 to TRBJ1-1; tentative D call: TRBD1 (5 bases). Looked up from germline, CDR1 is MNHEY and CDR2 is SMNVEV (reference sequence). CDR3 length equals 13 residues. The ends were cut back, 5 bases at V and 7 bases at J, with 14 bases in the middle. CDR3 residues: CASSHGTGLEAFF. CDR3 sequence (DNA): TGTGCCAGCAGTCACGGGACCGGCCTTGAAGCTTTCTTT.

V is TRBV10-3 and J is TRBJ1-1; 7 bases align to TRBD1. The CDR3 is 13 amino acids. Per the germline V gene, CDR1 is ENHRY and CDR2 is SYGVKD. After removal of 6 bases from V and 2 bases from J, the junction contained 3 bases not matched to a gene. CDR3 nucleotides: TGTGCCATCAGCCGGACAGGCAACACTGAAGCTTTCTTT. Amino acid sequence: CAISRTGNTEAFF.

The chain joins TRBV7-2 to TRBJ1-2; TRBD1 agrees at 8 bases. Germline CDR1 SGHTA, CDR2 FQGNSA. The CDR3 totals 15 residues. Losses at the gene ends were 6 bases for V and 4 bases for J; bases not matched to a gene: 10. The CDR3 is CASSPGTGASYGYTF. The CDR3 region has the DNA TGTGCCAGCAGTCCAGGGACAGGCGCTTCCTATGGCTACACCTTC.

This chain links TRBV6-5 with TRBJ2-7, with 8 bases aligning to TRBD1. CDR3 size: 13 residues. Unmatched junction bases numbered 6, after V lost 6 bases and J lost 5 bases. Germline CDR1 and CDR2: MNHEY and SVGAGI. The CDR3 loop reads CASSRTGFHEQYF. CDR3 in DNA: TGTGCCAGCAGCCGGACAGGGTTTCACGAGCAGTACTTC.

V and J are TRBV9 and TRBJ1-5, with 7 positions matching TRBD1. With 7 bases clipped from V and 4 bases from J, the junction kept 11 bases outside the gene matches. The germline V gene has CDR1 SGDLS and CDR2 YYNGEE. There are 15 residues in the CDR3. In nucleotides, the CDR3 is TGTGCCAGCGGTACAGGGGAAGCTGAAAATCAGCCCCAGCATTTT. It encodes CASGTGEAENQPQHF.

This clone was observed a few times. The chain employs TRBV23-1 and TRBJ1-3, with D unresolved. TRBV23-1 is reported as an ORF; its role is uncertain. V dropped 2 bases and J dropped 4 bases, with 9 bases sitting between them. The CDR3 extends over 14 amino acids. The CDR3 bases are TGCGCCAGCAGTCAACGGCGTCGGGGAAACACCATATATTTT. Translated, it gives CASSQRRRGNTIYF.

The V and J genes are TRBV11-2 and TRBJ1-1; D perhaps matches TRBD1 (5 bases). V was pared by 2 bases and J by 1 base, with 11 bases between. Germline values: CDR1 SGHAT, CDR2 FQNNGV. This CDR3 spans 15 amino acids. The DNA of the CDR3 is TGTGCCAGCAGCTTAATGCAGGGACCGAACACTGAAGCTTTCTTT. Its protein product is CASSLMQGPNTEAFF.